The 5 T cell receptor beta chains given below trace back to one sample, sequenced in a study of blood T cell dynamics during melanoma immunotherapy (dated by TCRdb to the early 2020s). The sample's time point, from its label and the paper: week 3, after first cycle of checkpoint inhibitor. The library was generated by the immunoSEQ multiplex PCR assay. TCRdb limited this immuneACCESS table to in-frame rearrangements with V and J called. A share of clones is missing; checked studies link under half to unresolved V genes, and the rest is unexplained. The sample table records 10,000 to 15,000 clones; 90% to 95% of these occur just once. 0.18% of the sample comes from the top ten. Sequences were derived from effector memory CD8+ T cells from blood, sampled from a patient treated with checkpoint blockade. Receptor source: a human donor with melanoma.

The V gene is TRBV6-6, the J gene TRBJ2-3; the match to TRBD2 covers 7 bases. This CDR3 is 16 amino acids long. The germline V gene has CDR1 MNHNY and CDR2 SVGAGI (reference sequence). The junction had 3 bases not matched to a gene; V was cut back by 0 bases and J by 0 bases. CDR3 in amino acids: CASSYSSGISTDTQYF. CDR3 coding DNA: TGTGCCAGCAGTTACTCCAGCGGGATTAGCACAGATACGCAGTATTTT.

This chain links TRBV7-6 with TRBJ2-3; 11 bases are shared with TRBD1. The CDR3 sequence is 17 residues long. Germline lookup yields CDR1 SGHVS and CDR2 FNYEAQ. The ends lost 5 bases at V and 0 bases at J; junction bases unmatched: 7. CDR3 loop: CASSPRDRGTSTDTQYF. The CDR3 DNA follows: TGTGCCAGCAGCCCACGGGACAGGGGGACGAGCACAGATACGCAGTATTTT.

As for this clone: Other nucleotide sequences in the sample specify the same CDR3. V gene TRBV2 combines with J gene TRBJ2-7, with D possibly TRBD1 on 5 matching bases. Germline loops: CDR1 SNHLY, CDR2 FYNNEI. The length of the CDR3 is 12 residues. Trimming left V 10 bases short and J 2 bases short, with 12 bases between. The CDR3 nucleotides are TGTGCCACCCAGAAGGGGACCTACGAGCAGTACTTC. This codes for CATQKGTYEQYF.

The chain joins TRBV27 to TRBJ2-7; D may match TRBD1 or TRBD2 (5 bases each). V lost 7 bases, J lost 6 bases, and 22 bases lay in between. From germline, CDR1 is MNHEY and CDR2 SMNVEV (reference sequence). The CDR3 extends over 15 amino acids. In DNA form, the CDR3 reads TGTGCCAGCACCCCAAGGGGAGCTTTTCCGGGCGAGCAGTACTTC. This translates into CASTPRGAFPGEQYF.

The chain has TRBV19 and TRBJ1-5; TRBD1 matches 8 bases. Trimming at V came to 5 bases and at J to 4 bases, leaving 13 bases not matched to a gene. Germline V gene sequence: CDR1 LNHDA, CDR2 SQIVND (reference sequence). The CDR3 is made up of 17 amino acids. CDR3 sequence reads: CASSSGQGLVFNQPQHF. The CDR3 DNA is TGTGCCAGTAGTTCCGGACAGGGTTTGGTATTTAATCAGCCCCAGCATTTT.